The 15 T cell receptor beta chains listed next were all sequenced from one sample in a study of T-cell reconstitution after alpha-beta-depleted transplantation in children. General study points: One year after transplant, T-cell counts and diversity came mostly from newly produced T cells.

The antigens for these receptors are not known. During its preparation, the TCRbeta library received unique molecular identifiers. TCRdb re-called the PCR reads with MiXCR, one entry per CDR3 protein. Among approximately 300,000 distinct CDR3 sequences listed, over 7% were seen once. Sequenced here: peripheral blood, sampled 360 days after TCRalphabeta/CD19-depleted stem cell transplant. These receptors were collected from a female patient aged 2 to 10 who had a stem cell transplant for Fanconi anemia, so the T cells may come from the graft donor.

This clonotype was found many times. This chain links TRBV12-3 or TRBV12-4 with TRBJ1-5; D may be TRBD1 (5 bases). The germline V and J ends were trimmed by 3 bases and 0 bases, with 15 bases remaining between them. The CDR3 is made up of 17 amino acids. Here the CDR3 reads CASSFRVTADSNQPQHF. CDR3 sequence (DNA): TGTGCCAGCAGTTTCCGCGTGACAGCAGATAGCAATCAGCCCCAGCATTTT.

This clonotype showed up just a few times. The chain is built from TRBV4-1 and TRBJ2-1; D is unclear. The germline V gene encodes CDR1 MGHRA and CDR2 YSYEKL. The CDR3 loop spans 18 amino acids. The V and J ends lost 2 bases and 0 bases respectively, with 17 bases between them. The CDR3 loop reads CASSQYLVRLSSYNEQFF. The CDR3 DNA sequence: TGCGCCAGCAGCCAATACCTTGTGCGGCTGAGCTCCTACAATGAGCAGTTCTTC.

The V and J genes are TRBV7-6 and TRBJ2-1; perhaps TRBD2 as D (6 bases). Germline V lookup: CDR1 SGHVS, CDR2 FNYEAQ. Trimming stripped 5 bases from V and 9 bases from J, with 20 bases between. This CDR3 has 15 residues. CDR3 nucleotides: TGTGCCAGCAGCCCCGAAATCCATAGCGGAGGTGAGCAGTTCTTC. This encodes CASSPEIHSGGEQFF.

This clonotype occurred many times. This sequence joins TRBV15 and TRBJ2-1; possibly TRBD1 for D (6 bases). Germline-derived CDR1 and CDR2 are LNHNV and YYDKDF (reference sequence). Between the trimmed V and J ends, which lost 0 bases and 6 bases, there was a span of 12 bases. This CDR3 spans 15 amino acids. The CDR3 loop is CATSRDPRGLNEQFF. The CDR3 DNA follows: TGTGCCACCAGCAGAGATCCCAGGGGTCTCAATGAGCAGTTCTTC.

Ten or more counts support this clonotype. The chain employs TRBV18 and TRBJ2-2, with 7 bases that match TRBD1. This CDR3 comprises 17 residues. The germline gives CDR1 KGHSH, CDR2 LQKENI. V gave up 5 bases and J gave up 5 bases; unmatched junction bases: 14. CDR3 residues: CASSEISGTDLTGELFF. In DNA, the CDR3 is TGTGCCAGCTCAGAGATATCCGGGACAGACCTAACCGGGGAGCTGTTTTTT.

The sample holds many counts of this clonotype. This rearrangement joins TRBV5-5 to TRBJ2-7, with D tentatively TRBD1 (5 bases). From germline, CDR1 is SGHKS and CDR2 YYEKEE (reference sequence). The CDR3 is 13 amino acids. V shed 2 bases and J shed 7 bases, with 13 bases lying between them. This chain's CDR3 is CASSLGAILEQYF. CDR3 nucleotides: TGTGCCAGCAGCTTAGGGGCTATCCTGGAGCAGTACTTC.

The gene calls are TRBV5-4 and TRBJ2-3; no definite D call. Germline V gene sequence: CDR1 SGHNT, CDR2 YYREEE (reference sequence). The CDR3 runs to 15 residues. V lost 7 bases, J lost 1 base, and 16 bases lay in between. CDR3 region: CASGPRLLGTDTQYF. In DNA form, the CDR3 reads TGTGCCAGCGGCCCCAGGCTCCTCGGCACAGATACGCAGTATTTT.

This clonotype was found many times. V gene TRBV20-1 combines with J gene TRBJ2-7, with no clear D. The germline V gene has CDR1 DFQATT and CDR2 SNEGSKA (reference sequence). V shed 4 bases and J shed 0 bases, with 16 bases lying between them. The CDR3 extends over 15 amino acids. As DNA, the CDR3 is TGCAGTGCTATATCGGCCCGAGACAACTCCTACGAGCAGTACTTC. Translating it yields CSAISARDNSYEQYF.

In its sample, this clonotype was seen many times. This chain connects TRBV28 to TRBJ2-2, with 9 bases identical to TRBD2. This CDR3 is built from 14 residues. Germline trimming cut 7 bases from V and 6 bases from J; bases unmatched to any gene: 6. CDR1 and CDR2 from the germline V gene are MDHEN and SYDVKM. CDR3: CASIEAGGSGELFF. Written as DNA, the CDR3 is TGTGCCAGCATAGAAGCGGGGGGATCCGGGGAGCTGTTTTTT.

This clonotype was observed at least ten times. The genes are TRBV5-1 and TRBJ1-1; no definite D call. V lost 4 bases and J 2 bases, leaving 12 bases between the germline ends. CDR1 is SGHRS and CDR2 is YFSETQ in the germline V gene. The CDR3 totals 14 residues. CDR3 sequence: CASSTGVVNTEAFF. The CDR3 bases are TGCGCCAGCAGCACCGGGGTGGTAAACACTGAAGCTTTCTTT.

This clonotype was observed a handful of times. The CDR3 region is CSASRQGQTEAFF. The CDR3 coding sequence is TGCAGTGCCAGTCGACAGGGACAAACTGAAGCTTTCTTT. V usage is TRBV20-1 and J usage is TRBJ1-1, with TRBD1 identical over 7 bases. Germline CDR1 reads DFQATT; CDR2 reads SNEGSKA (reference sequence). V shed 6 bases and J 5 bases; nucleotides not matched to a gene: 9. The CDR3 runs to 13 residues.

This clonotype was seen ten or more times. The chain is built from TRBV7-9 and TRBJ1-4; D remains unclear. V was cut by 8 bases and J by 4 bases, with 8 bases left in between. From germline, CDR1 is SEHNR and CDR2 FQNEAQ (reference sequence). The CDR3 totals 12 residues. CDR3 amino acids: CASRGLNEKLFF. CDR3 DNA sequence: TGTGCCAGCCGCGGACTTAATGAAAAACTGTTTTTT.

There are many counts of this clonotype. The chain combines TRBV4-3 with TRBJ1-5; D gene uncertain. The V end lost 0 bases, the J end lost 2 bases, and 8 bases lay between the germline ends. This CDR3 spans 15 amino acids. Per the germline V gene, CDR1 is LGHNA and CDR2 is YSLEER. The CDR3 DNA reads TGCGCCAGCAGCCAAGATGGGAGGGGCAATCAGCCCCAGCATTTT. This sequence encodes CASSQDGRGNQPQHF.

The table lists this clonotype with a few counts. This chain joins TRBV11-3 and TRBJ1-1; no firm D call. The CDR3 has 9 amino acids. V shed 8 bases and J shed 6 bases, with 4 bases lying between them. Per germline, CDR1 SGHNT and CDR2 YENEEA. The CDR3 region has the DNA TGTGCCAGCCCATCTGAAGCTTTCTTT. This encodes CASPSEAFF.

In its sample, this clonotype was seen many times. This sequence joins TRBV6-2 or TRBV6-3 and TRBJ2-1; D gene ambiguous. This CDR3 spans 17 amino acids. Looked up from germline, CDR1 is MNHEY and CDR2 is SVGEGT. Between the trimmed V and J ends, which lost 2 bases and 4 bases, there was a span of 18 bases. CDR3 loop: CASSYPAGDLRYNEQFF. DNA of the CDR3: TGTGCCAGCAGTTACCCGGCTGGGGATTTGCGGTACAATGAGCAGTTCTTC.